What follows are 31 T cell receptor beta chains derived from one specimen sequenced in a study of T cell changes during pregnancy in multiple sclerosis. Clones were sequenced by immunoSEQ multiplex PCR, and TCRdb holds only the in-frame ones, with some missing. In the table there are 78,000 or so clones, about 90% of which are singletons. Sequences were derived from CD4+ T cells from peripheral blood mononuclear cells, sampled before pregnancy. These receptors all stem from a female donor with multiple sclerosis, enrolled in a pregnancy study.

This clone was seen just once. The V gene is TRBV19, the J gene TRBJ1-5; D is perhaps TRBD1 (6 bases). Per germline, CDR1 LNHDA and CDR2 SQIVND (reference sequence). Between the trimmed V and J ends, which lost 5 bases and 6 bases, there was a span of 20 bases. This CDR3 contains 16 residues. The CDR3 sequence: CASSALEQGWGQPQHF. The CDR3 nucleotides read TGTGCCAGTAGTGCATTAGAACAGGGTTGGGGTCAGCCCCAGCATTTT.

V is TRBV19 and J is TRBJ1-2, with D uncertain. Trimming pared 2 bases from V and 8 bases from J, leaving 9 bases between. This CDR3 has 12 amino acids. Germline values: CDR1 LNHDA, CDR2 SQIVND (reference sequence). CDR3 residues: CASSISRGGYTF. Written as DNA, the CDR3 is TGTGCCAGTAGTATAAGTCGTGGCGGCTACACCTTC.

This chain joins TRBV19 and TRBJ2-3; TRBD2 aligns across 11 bases. This CDR3 contains 14 residues. With 9 bases clipped from V and 2 bases from J, the junction kept 4 bases outside the gene matches. The germline CDR1 and CDR2 sequences are LNHDA and SQIVND (reference sequence). This chain's CDR3 is CASGTSGNTDTQYF. CDR3 DNA: TGTGCCAGCGGGACTAGCGGAAACACAGATACGCAGTATTTT.

The chain uses TRBV4-3 and TRBJ1-4, with a weak D call TRBD1 (6 bases). The germline V gene has CDR1 LGHNA and CDR2 YSLEER. The CDR3 sequence is 17 residues long. The V end lost 0 bases, the J end lost 3 bases, and 14 bases lay between the germline ends. CDR3 DNA sequence: TGCGCCAGCAGCCAAGAAGAGAGGGGGAGGGCTAATGAAAAACTGTTTTTT. Its translation is CASSQEERGRANEKLFF.

V gene TRBV7-9 combines with J gene TRBJ2-5; tentative D call: TRBD1 (5 bases). Germline assignment: CDR1 SEHNR and CDR2 FQNEAQ (reference sequence). This CDR3 has 14 residues. The ends were cut back, 2 bases at V and 3 bases at J, with 10 bases in the middle. The CDR3 protein is CASSLRTYEETQYF. CDR3 nucleotides: TGTGCCAGCAGCTTACGGACATACGAAGAGACCCAGTACTTC.

This sequence joins TRBV18 and TRBJ2-1, with TRBD2 matching over 14 bases. V lost 3 bases, J lost 0 bases, and 16 bases stayed unmatched. Germline V gene data show CDR1 as KGHSH and CDR2 as LQKENI. The CDR3 length is 22 residues. The CDR3 protein is CASSPPILPGLAGESSYNEQFF. The CDR3 DNA is TGTGCCAGCTCACCGCCTATTCTCCCGGGACTAGCGGGGGAAAGCTCCTACAATGAGCAGTTCTTC. Drawing the rest from reference TRBV18 and TRBJ2-1, the complete variable domain is NAGVMQNPRHLVRRRGQEARLRCSPMKGHSHVYWYRQLPEEGLKFMVYLQKENIIDESGMPKERFSAEFPKEGPSILRIQQVVRGDSAAYFCASSPPILPGLAGESSYNEQFFGPGTRLTVL.

This clone is a singleton in its sample. This CDR3 is CASSSQDRINQPQHF. The CDR3 nucleotides read TGTGCCAGCAGTTCCCAGGACAGAATCAATCAGCCCCAGCATTTT. This sequence joins TRBV28 and TRBJ1-5, with a weak D call TRBD1 (6 bases). Germline CDR1 and CDR2: MDHEN and SYDVKM. The CDR3 runs to 15 residues. V lost 4 bases and J 3 bases, leaving 13 bases between the germline ends.

The chain employs TRBV30 and TRBJ2-1, with D possibly matching TRBD1 (6 bases). This CDR3 comprises 13 residues. V lost 0 bases and J 8 bases, leaving 11 bases between the germline ends. CDR1 is GTSNPN and CDR2 is SVGIG in the germline V gene (reference sequence). The CDR3 DNA sequence: TGTGCCTGGAGTGTTCAGGGGAGTGATGAGCAGTTCTTC. As protein: CAWSVQGSDEQFF.

The V gene is TRBV7-2, the J gene TRBJ2-5; possibly TRBD2 for D (6 bases). CDR3 length: 14 residues. Trimming removed 4 bases from V and 5 bases from J, with 14 bases in between. The germline CDR1 and CDR2 sequences are SGHTA and FQGNSA. The CDR3 bases are TGTGCCAGCAGCTCGGAGGGGCGTGGGGAGACCCAGTACTTC. Its translation is CASSSEGRGETQYF.

This chain uses TRBV5-3 with TRBJ1-1; D is ambiguous. TRBV5-3 is designated an ORF whose function remains uncertain. The V and J ends lost 4 bases and 2 bases respectively, with 6 bases between them. This CDR3 region has 12 residues. CDR3 in DNA: TGTGCCAGAAGCCGAGATAACACTGAAGCTTTCTTT. It codes for CARSRDNTEAFF.

This clone was observed once. This chain connects TRBV19 to TRBJ2-2; the D gene is possibly TRBD1 (6 bases). CDR3 length equals 16 residues. Germline CDR1 reads LNHDA; CDR2 reads SQIVND (reference sequence). V dropped 8 bases and J dropped 6 bases, with 22 bases sitting between them. CDR3 in amino acids: CASLHSTTGYSGELFF. The CDR3 DNA follows: TGTGCCAGTCTCCACAGTACAACAGGGTACTCCGGGGAGCTGTTTTTT.

The DNA of the CDR3 is TGTGCCAGCACTAGCGGGAGGGCATATACGCAGTATTTT. Translated: CASTSGRAYTQYF. The chain links TRBV28 to TRBJ2-3; 12 bases map to TRBD2. CDR1 and CDR2 from the germline V gene are MDHEN and SYDVKM. This CDR3 spans 13 amino acids. V lost 7 bases and J lost 7; bases outside the gene matches: 3.

The chain combines TRBV4-3 with TRBJ2-5; 16 bases match TRBD2. V was pared by 0 bases and J by 0 bases, with 10 bases of the junction left unmatched. CDR1 and CDR2 from the germline V gene are LGHNA and YSLEER. This CDR3 contains 21 residues. CDR3 sequence (DNA): TGCGCCAGCAGCCAAGACCGCCCGGGGACTAGCGGGGGGGGCAACCAAGAGACCCAGTACTTC. Protein product: CASSQDRPGTSGGGNQETQYF.

The chain is built from TRBV10-3 and TRBJ2-5; TRBD1 matches 9 bases. Unmatched junction bases numbered 3, after V lost 6 bases and J lost 1 base. Per the germline V gene, CDR1 is ENHRY and CDR2 is SYGVKD. The CDR3 has 14 amino acids. CDR3 sequence reads: CAISEDRGQETQYF. CDR3 coding DNA: TGTGCCATCAGCGAGGACAGGGGCCAAGAGACCCAGTACTTC.

This sequence joins TRBV2 and TRBJ2-2, with D possibly being TRBD2 (5 bases). Germline CDR1 SNHLY, CDR2 FYNNEI. V was cut by 6 bases and J by 6 bases, with 14 bases left in between. This CDR3 comprises 14 residues. CDR3 sequence (DNA): TGTGCCAGCAGGTCGGGGTCGGGTGCCGGGGAGCTGTTTTTT. It codes for CASRSGSGAGELFF.

This clone has just one count. The chain's CDR3 is CASKDRDYEQYF. Here the CDR3 DNA reads TGTGCCAGCAAGGACAGAGACTACGAGCAGTACTTC. V gene TRBV7-9 combines with J gene TRBJ2-7, with D perhaps TRBD1 (6 bases). The CDR3 has 12 residues. The germline V gene encodes CDR1 SEHNR and CDR2 FQNEAQ (reference sequence). V was trimmed by 7 bases and J by 3 bases, leaving 10 bases between them.

The V gene is TRBV4-1, the J gene TRBJ1-5, with 7 nucleotides matching TRBD1. The ends lost 0 bases at V and 7 bases at J; junction bases unmatched: 3. Germline CDR1 reads MGHRA; CDR2 reads YSYEKL. This CDR3 has 14 amino acids. The CDR3 nucleotides read TGCGCCAGCAGCCAAGATGCCAGGGGGCAGCCCCAGCATTTT. Its translation: CASSQDARGQPQHF.

The CDR3 DNA reads TGTGCCAGCAGCATCGTTCAGTACACCGGGGAGCTGTTTTTT. Translation: CASSIVQYTGELFF. The chain links TRBV28 to TRBJ2-2; D uncertain. This CDR3 spans 14 amino acids. The germline V and J ends were trimmed by 6 bases and 3 bases, with 11 bases remaining between them. Per germline, CDR1 MDHEN and CDR2 SYDVKM.

This clone was observed a single time. The chain joins TRBV6-5 to TRBJ1-5; a possible D gene is TRBD1 (5 bases). V was cut by 3 bases and J by 4 bases, with 10 bases left in between. This CDR3 has 14 amino acids. Germline CDR1 and CDR2: MNHEY and SVGAGI. This chain's CDR3 is CASSYRAGNQPQHF. The CDR3 DNA is TGTGCCAGCAGTTATAGGGCAGGGAATCAGCCCCAGCATTTT.

The J gene is TRBJ1-3, the V gene TRBV9, with 8 bases that match TRBD1. The CDR3 is 16 amino acids. The germline CDR1 and CDR2 sequences are SGDLS and YYNGEE. J was trimmed by 1 base and V by 3 bases; bases with no gene match: 6. The CDR3 loop is CASSGDRTVSGNTIYF. Written as DNA, the CDR3 is TGTGCCAGCAGCGGGGACAGGACAGTTTCTGGAAACACCATATATTTT.

V is TRBV6-5 and J is TRBJ1-1; D is ambiguous. V lost 0 bases and J lost 8, with 19 bases in between. This CDR3 has 16 residues. Germline assignment: CDR1 MNHEY and CDR2 SVGAGI. CDR3 protein: CASSYSIVGGSAEAFF. The CDR3 DNA reads as TGTGCCAGCAGTTACTCGATAGTAGGAGGGAGTGCGGAAGCTTTCTTT.

This chain connects TRBV19 to TRBJ2-1; D gene uncertain. This CDR3 is built from 14 residues. CDR1 and CDR2 (germline): LNHDA, SQIVND (reference sequence). V was trimmed by 5 bases and J by 0 bases, leaving 8 bases between them. The CDR3 sequence: CASSRFGSYNEQFF. The CDR3 nucleotides are TGTGCCAGTAGTCGATTCGGCTCCTACAATGAGCAGTTCTTC.

The rearrangement joins TRBV28 to TRBJ2-7, with a possible D match to TRBD1 (5 bases). This CDR3 comprises 13 residues. Trimming took off 9 bases at V and 0 bases at J, with 12 bases between the two ends. From germline, CDR1 is MDHEN and CDR2 SYDVKM. The CDR3 DNA follows: TGTGCCAGTAGACCCCAGGGCTCCTACGAGCAGTACTTC. This gives the protein CASRPQGSYEQYF.

This clone appeared a few times. The chain carries TRBV30 and TRBJ1-1; 10 bases are a match to TRBD1. V trimming: 5 bases; J trimming: 3 bases; junction bases outside the gene matches: 3. CDR3 length equals 13 residues. Germline V lookup: CDR1 GTSNPN, CDR2 SVGIG (reference sequence). CDR3 nucleotides: TGTGCCTGGGTGGACAGGGGGGACACTGAAGCTTTCTTT. Its translation is CAWVDRGDTEAFF.

J is TRBJ2-1 and V is TRBV9; D is perhaps TRBD1 (6 bases). The CDR3 is made up of 15 amino acids. Germline CDR1 reads SGDLS; CDR2 reads YYNGEE. Trimming shortened V by 0 bases and J by 3 bases, and 10 bases separated the two germline ends. This chain's CDR3 is CASSVDGGNYNEQFF. The DNA of the CDR3 is TGTGCCAGCAGCGTAGATGGGGGCAACTACAATGAGCAGTTCTTC.

This clone has a single count. The rearrangement joins TRBV19 to TRBJ1-5, with D possibly TRBD1 on 5 matching bases. The CDR3 runs 15 residues. Trimming took off 3 bases at V and 5 bases at J, with 14 bases between the two ends. CDR1 LNHDA and CDR2 SQIVND come from the germline V gene (reference sequence). The CDR3 DNA reads as TGTGCCAGTAGTATTATCCGGGGACTCTATCAGCCCCAGCATTTT. Translating gives CASSIIRGLYQPQHF. Together with reference TRBV19 and TRBJ1-5, the CDR3 gives the full variable domain: DGGITQSPKYLFRKEGQNVTLSCEQNLNHDAMYWYRQDPGQGLRLIYYSQIVNDFQKGDIAEGYSVSREKKESFPLTVTSAQKNPTAFYLCASSIIRGLYQPQHFGDGTRLSIL.

The chain joins TRBV11-2 to TRBJ2-5; 8 bases are a match to TRBD1. Germline V CDR1 and CDR2: SGHAT, FQNNGV. This CDR3 has 14 residues. V was pared by 6 bases and J by 5 bases, with 8 bases of the junction left unmatched. CDR3 coding DNA: TGTGCCAGCAGTAGAGACAGGGGAAGGGAGACCCAGTACTTC. As protein: CASSRDRGRETQYF.

This clone was detected only once. The rearrangement joins TRBV19 to TRBJ1-6; TRBD1 matches at 9 bases. Trimming took 0 bases from V and 4 from J; bases not matched to a gene: 4. Germline V gene sequence: CDR1 LNHDA, CDR2 SQIVND (reference sequence). This CDR3 region has 17 residues. CDR3 protein: CASSIDQDRGYNSPLHF. CDR3 DNA sequence: TGTGCCAGTAGTATAGATCAGGACAGGGGATATAATTCACCCCTCCACTTT.

This clone occurred once. The V call is TRBV18, the J call TRBJ2-7; D is perhaps TRBD2 (6 bases). CDR3 size: 13 residues. The V gene lost 5 bases and the J gene lost 4 bases, with 12 bases spanning the gap. Germline V gives CDR1 KGHSH, CDR2 LQKENI. The CDR3 region has the DNA TGTGCCAGCTCAAACAGCGGGCTATACGAGCAGTACTTC. It encodes CASSNSGLYEQYF. The full variable domain, in which reference TRBV18 and TRBJ2-7 provide the parts outside the CDR3, is NAGVMQNPRHLVRRRGQEARLRCSPMKGHSHVYWYRQLPEEGLKFMVYLQKENIIDESGMPKERFSAEFPKEGPSILRIQQVVRGDSAAYFCASSNSGLYEQYFGPGTRLTVT.

This clone has just one count. The chain carries TRBV28 and TRBJ1-2; D ambiguous. Per germline, CDR1 MDHEN and CDR2 SYDVKM. The CDR3 has 13 amino acids. V shed 2 bases and J shed 7 bases, with 11 bases lying between them. The CDR3 here is CASSLQSSRGYTF. CDR3 DNA: TGTGCCAGCAGTTTACAGTCATCTCGTGGCTACACCTTC.

V usage is TRBV19 and J usage is TRBJ1-2; tentative D call: TRBD1 (5 bases). Trimming cost V 7 bases and J 4 bases, with 16 bases left between them. CDR1 is LNHDA and CDR2 is SQIVND in the germline V gene (reference sequence). The length of the CDR3 is 14 residues. Written as DNA, the CDR3 is TGTGCCAGTAAGGACCGAACAGACAGCTATGGCTACACCTTC. Translating gives CASKDRTDSYGYTF.